A selection of T cell receptor beta chains follows, all from one sample in a study of T cells in Graves' hyperthyroidism and ophthalmopathy. TCRdb re-called the multiplex PCR reads with MiXCR, one entry per CDR3 protein. The repertoire has 500,000 to 800,000 distinct CDR3 sequences, about 45% of them found once; the top ten carry less than 8.5%. Material for sequencing was peripheral blood or thyroid tissue (not recorded which). The receptors stem from an adult man with Graves' disease, either hyperthyroidism or ophthalmopathy (not recorded which). Each CDR3 is given without its conserved first and last residue. Each record gives: J gene, V gene, CDR3 protein.

J: TRBJ2-7
V: TRBV20-1
CDR3: SARRPSGRYEQY

J: TRBJ2-7
V: TRBV2
CDR3: ASSDLEGAYEQY

J: TRBJ1-3
V: TRBV12-3/TRBV12-4
CDR3: ASSYQTGPSGNTIY

J: TRBJ1-6
V: TRBV12-3/TRBV12-4
CDR3: ASSVSRGPLH

J: TRBJ2-7
V: TRBV20-1
CDR3: SASKGTTYEQY

J: TRBJ1-5
V: TRBV7-8
CDR3: ASSFGTSNQPQH

J: TRBJ1-4
V: TRBV24-1
CDR3: ATSGAGTEKLF

J: TRBJ1-2
V: TRBV7-2
CDR3: ASSQYEGDSYGYT

J: TRBJ2-7
V: TRBV20-1
CDR3: SAKESSGNSYEQY

J: TRBJ2-2
V: TRBV9
CDR3: ASSDRPSNTGELF

J: TRBJ1-1
V: TRBV20-1
CDR3: SASGAGGPMNTEAF

J: TRBJ1-3
V: TRBV7-2
CDR3: ASSRDRGRRFPGNTIY

J: TRBJ2-3
V: TRBV29-1
CDR3: SVEYTNTQY

J: TRBJ1-4
V: TRBV10-3
CDR3: AISEGLAGKNEKLF

J: TRBJ1-4
V: TRBV11-1
CDR3: ASSLGQSTTNEKLF

J: TRBJ2-2
V: TRBV7-9
CDR3: ASRKDREGELF

J: TRBJ1-5
V: TRBV7-8
CDR3: ASSLTSNSPQH

J: TRBJ2-5
V: TRBV6-5
CDR3: ASREDRRGETQY

J: TRBJ2-5
V: TRBV2
CDR3: ASSAPGSRETQY

J: TRBJ2-7
V: TRBV4-1
CDR3: ASSPILKDRGRY

J: TRBJ1-4
V: TRBV6-5
CDR3: ASSSQGIEKLF

J: TRBJ1-1
V: TRBV7-8
CDR3: ASSAGGQVEAF